Below are 19 T cell receptor beta chains sequenced from a single sample in a study of blood T cell repertoires in COVID-19. TCRdb keeps only in-frame clones here, not all; method: immunoSEQ multiplex PCR. Among 150,000 or so clones, approximately 82% were seen once, and the ten largest hold roughly 15%. Sequenced material: peripheral blood. These receptors were taken from a human donor with acute or convalescent COVID-19. The donor label of this sample is uncertain.

The chain joins TRBV4-1 to TRBJ2-1; 8 bases are shared with TRBD2. Trimming took 1 base from V and 7 from J; bases not matched to a gene: 6. The germline gives CDR1 MGHRA, CDR2 YSYEKL. The CDR3 length is 15 residues. The CDR3 region has the DNA TGCGCCAGCAGCCAAGGGATAGCGGGGAAGAATGAGCAGTTCTTC. This translates into CASSQGIAGKNEQFF.

The chain couples TRBV5-1 to TRBJ1-2, with D perhaps TRBD1 (6 bases). CDR3 length equals 14 residues. V dropped 4 bases and J dropped 4 bases, with 14 bases sitting between them. Germline CDR1 SGHRS, CDR2 YFSETQ. The CDR3: CASSERQAAYGYTF. The DNA for the CDR3 is TGCGCCAGCAGCGAGCGACAGGCCGCCTATGGCTACACCTTC.

V usage is TRBV5-1 and J usage is TRBJ2-2; no clear D gene. This CDR3 region has 15 residues. V was pared by 6 bases and J by 5 bases, with 17 bases between. CDR1 is SGHRS and CDR2 is YFSETQ in the germline V gene. The CDR3 loop reads CASTLQTYMTGELFF. CDR3 DNA sequence: TGCGCCAGCACCCTCCAAACGTACATGACCGGGGAGCTGTTTTTT.

This clone was detected once. The genes are TRBV15 and TRBJ1-6; TRBD1 is a possible D gene (6 bases). This CDR3 contains 12 residues. Trimming took off 4 bases at V and 8 bases at J, with 6 bases between the two ends. CDR1 is LNHNV, CDR2 YYDKDF, per germline (reference sequence). CDR3 loop: CATSTGDSPLHF. DNA for the CDR3: TGTGCCACCAGCACAGGGGATTCACCCCTCCACTTT.

The sample holds a few counts of this clone. V gene TRBV5-4 combines with J gene TRBJ2-5; D is unclear. Germline CDR1 and CDR2: SGHNT and YYREEE (reference sequence). The CDR3 spans 15 residues. The V and J ends lost 0 bases and 6 bases respectively, with 15 bases between them. Here the CDR3 DNA reads TGTGCCAGCAGCTTGGCCACGGCCCCTAGGCAGACCCAGTACTTC. Translated, it gives CASSLATAPRQTQYF.

The chain uses TRBV7-2 and TRBJ1-6, with 11 bases aligning to TRBD1. Unmatched junction bases numbered 2, after V lost 3 bases and J lost 10 bases. The germline CDR1 and CDR2 sequences are SGHTA and FQGNSA. The length of the CDR3 is 14 residues. CDR3: CASSLDRGRSPLHF. The CDR3 DNA reads TGTGCCAGCAGCTTGGACAGGGGGCGGTCACCCCTCCACTTT.

The chain recombines TRBV9 with TRBJ1-6; 7 nucleotides match TRBD1. The V segment lost 5 bases and the J segment 7 bases; nucleotides outside the gene matches: 9. CDR1 SGDLS and CDR2 YYNGEE come from the germline V gene. The CDR3 is made up of 15 amino acids. This CDR3 reads CASRNAGTDNSPLHF. Written as DNA, the CDR3 is TGTGCCAGCAGAAACGCCGGGACAGACAATTCACCCCTCCACTTT.

V is TRBV3-1 (or the pseudogene TRBV3-2) and J is TRBJ1-6; D may be TRBD1 (5 bases). Germline assignment: CDR1 LGHDT and CDR2 YNNKEL (reference sequence). This CDR3 has 13 residues. Trimming took off 6 bases at V and 6 bases at J, with 9 bases between the two ends. CDR3 sequence (DNA): TGTGCCAGCAGTCGACAGCGTAATTCACCCCTCCACTTT. Encoded protein: CASSRQRNSPLHF.

This clone was found once. V usage is TRBV9 and J usage is TRBJ2-1; 10 bases line up with TRBD2. The germline gives CDR1 SGDLS, CDR2 YYNGEE. The length of the CDR3 is 17 residues. Germline trimming cut 0 bases from V and 4 bases from J; bases unmatched to any gene: 7. The DNA for the CDR3 is TGTGCCAGCAGCGTAGGGTCGAGGACTAGCGGATACAATGAGCAGTTCTTC. It is translated as CASSVGSRTSGYNEQFF.

The chain couples TRBV29-1 to TRBJ2-3; D might be TRBD2 (6 bases). Trimming shortened V by 7 bases and J by 0 bases, and 11 bases separated the two germline ends. Germline loops: CDR1 SQVTM, CDR2 ANQGSEA. CDR3 size: 13 residues. The CDR3 DNA reads TGCAGCGCCTGGGACTTAAGCACAGATACGCAGTATTTT. It translates to CSAWDLSTDTQYF.

In DNA, the CDR3 is TGTGCCAGCAGTTACTCGACAACCGGGAGGCCGGATGAGCAGTTCTTC. This codes for CASSYSTTGRPDEQFF. The V and J genes are TRBV6-5 and TRBJ2-1, with 7 bases aligning to TRBD2. The CDR3 consists of 16 residues. In germline, CDR1 is MNHEY, CDR2 SVGAGI. The V segment lost 0 bases and the J segment 8 bases; nucleotides outside the gene matches: 10.

The chain has TRBV19 and TRBJ1-2; possibly TRBD1 for D (6 bases). Germline V lookup: CDR1 LNHDA, CDR2 SQIVND (reference sequence). The CDR3 contains 14 residues. The ends were cut back, 7 bases at V and 11 bases at J, with 23 bases in the middle. As DNA, the CDR3 is TGTGCCAGTACGAGGGGGGACTATACTTCGGGTTACACCTTC. Its protein product is CASTRGDYTSGYTF.

The chain couples TRBV19 to TRBJ2-7; 10 bases are a match to TRBD2. Trimming took 6 bases from V and 3 from J; bases not matched to a gene: 17. Germline V gene lookup returns CDR1 LNHDA and CDR2 SQIVND (reference sequence). CDR3 length: 18 residues. DNA for the CDR3: TGTGCCAGTAGGAAAGCGGGGGGGCTCTCCCAGGGAGGCTACGAGCAGTACTTC. It specifies CASRKAGGLSQGGYEQYF. Full variable domain (rest looked up from reference TRBV19 and TRBJ2-7): DGGITQSPKYLFRKEGQNVTLSCEQNLNHDAMYWYRQDPGQGLRLIYYSQIVNDFQKGDIAEGYSVSREKKESFPLTVTSAQKNPTAFYLCASRKAGGLSQGGYEQYFGPGTRLTVT.

The gene calls are TRBV19 and TRBJ1-2; D is unresolved. The CDR3 totals 13 residues. Germline V gene data show CDR1 as LNHDA and CDR2 as SQIVND (reference sequence). V was shortened by 6 bases and J by 4 bases, with 12 bases between the two germline ends. The CDR3 loop reads CASSFNRGYGYTF. The CDR3 DNA follows: TGTGCCAGTAGCTTTAACCGGGGCTATGGCTACACCTTC.

This clone was detected only once. The chain links TRBV3-1 (or the pseudogene TRBV3-2) to TRBJ1-6; D gene uncertain. The germline V and J ends were trimmed by 5 bases and 11 bases, with 10 bases remaining between them. This CDR3 comprises 12 residues. Germline loops: CDR1 LGHDT, CDR2 YNNKEL (reference sequence). The CDR3 reads CASSYLGAPLHF. The CDR3 DNA sequence: TGTGCCAGCAGCTACCTCGGGGCACCCCTCCACTTT.

This clone was seen only once. The chain carries TRBV18 and TRBJ2-1, with 8 bases that match TRBD1. The germline gives CDR1 KGHSH, CDR2 LQKENI. The junction had 6 bases not matched to a gene; V was cut back by 4 bases and J by 4 bases. This CDR3 contains 15 residues. The CDR3 region is CASSQGGQVYNEQFF. The CDR3 bases are TGTGCCAGCTCACAAGGGGGACAGGTTTACAATGAGCAGTTCTTC.

The chain is built from TRBV10-3 and TRBJ1-1, with D uncertain. This CDR3 spans 15 amino acids. Trimming took 6 bases from V and 4 from J, leaving 18 bases between them. Germline V gene sequence: CDR1 ENHRY, CDR2 SYGVKD. The CDR3 DNA follows: TGTGCCATCAGCCCCCGCGATGGTTCTGGCACTGAAGCTTTCTTT. The encoded protein is CAISPRDGSGTEAFF.

The chain has TRBV15 and TRBJ2-5; D is possibly TRBD2 (6 bases). CDR1 and CDR2 (germline): LNHNV, YYDKDF (reference sequence). Trimming removed 0 bases from V and 4 bases from J, with 12 bases in between. The CDR3 runs to 15 residues. CDR3 residues: CATSREGREAETQYF. The DNA for the CDR3 is TGTGCCACCAGCAGAGAGGGCAGGGAGGCAGAGACCCAGTACTTC.

This sequence joins TRBV11-2 and TRBJ2-7; no clear D. V dropped 0 bases and J dropped 1 base, with 10 bases sitting between them. Germline CDR1 SGHAT, CDR2 FQNNGV. The CDR3 spans 15 residues. The CDR3 here is CASSLDWRNSYEQYF. In DNA, the CDR3 is TGTGCCAGCAGCTTAGATTGGCGGAATTCCTACGAGCAGTACTTC.